The 21 T cell receptor beta chains in this list originate from one sample, sequenced in a study of T cell repertoires in cytomegalovirus infection. A single record per CDR3 protein comes from TCRdb applying MiXCR to the reads. The profile covers more than 250,000 distinct CDR3 sequences, with around 15% appearing a single time and around 9% taken by the ten largest. Sequencing was done on a sample of PBMCs. The origin of the receptors is a human donor in good health (CMV status not recorded). Some clones in this sample may be carry-over from other donors' samples.

This clonotype has more than one count but fewer than ten. V gene TRBV28 combines with J gene TRBJ2-7, with 9 bases identical to TRBD1. V dropped 8 bases and J dropped 6; count of bases not matched to a gene: 17. Germline V CDR1 and CDR2: MDHEN, SYDVKM. The CDR3 has 16 amino acids. The CDR3 sequence: CASLGGTGTGSSEQYF. The CDR3 bases are TGTGCCAGCTTGGGCGGGACGGGGACAGGGTCTTCCGAGCAGTACTTC. The full variable domain, completed using reference TRBV28 and TRBJ2-7, is DVKVTQSSRYLVKRTGEKVFLECVQDMDHENMFWYRQDPGLGLRLIYFSYDVKMKEKGDIPEGYSVSREKKERFSLILESASTNQTSMYLCASLGGTGTGSSEQYFGPGTRLTVT.

This clonotype showed up many times. The chain recombines TRBV12-3 or TRBV12-4 with TRBJ1-2, with D possibly TRBD1 on 5 matching bases. V lost 5 bases and J 4 bases, leaving 17 bases between the germline ends. The CDR3 has 15 residues. The CDR3 sequence: CASSIRAKSLYGYTF. CDR3 bases: TGTGCCAGCAGTATCAGGGCGAAATCTCTCTATGGCTACACCTTC.

This clonotype was counted at least ten times. This chain joins TRBV6-1 and TRBJ2-1; the D is unclear. Trimming pared 5 bases from V and 9 bases from J, leaving 14 bases between. CDR1 is MNHNS and CDR2 is SASEGT in the germline V gene. The CDR3 is 13 residues long. This CDR3 reads CASSYKTLGEQFF. Written as DNA, the CDR3 is TGTGCCAGCAGTTATAAGACCCTTGGTGAGCAGTTCTTC.

The sample holds a few counts of this clonotype. The V and J genes are TRBV12-3 or TRBV12-4 and TRBJ2-5; 10 bases are shared with TRBD1. CDR3 length: 14 amino acids. The trim removed 8 bases at V and 5 bases at J, leaving 8 bases unmatched. The DNA of the CDR3 is TGTGCCAGCCGGTGGGACAGGGGAGTTGAGACCCAGTACTTC. Its protein product is CASRWDRGVETQYF.

This clonotype was seen ten or more times. CDR3: CAISGLSGMYNEQFF. The CDR3 nucleotides read TGTGCCATCAGTGGACTAAGCGGGATGTACAATGAGCAGTTCTTC. The V and J genes are TRBV10-3 and TRBJ2-1, with 7 positions matching TRBD2. From germline, CDR1 is ENHRY and CDR2 SYGVKD. J was trimmed by 4 bases and V by 4 bases; bases with no gene match: 7. The CDR3 extends over 15 amino acids.

This clonotype was recorded a few times. The V call is TRBV11-2, the J call TRBJ2-7; a weak D match, TRBD2 (6 bases). CDR3 length equals 14 residues. Germline CDR1 SGHAT, CDR2 FQNNGV. V lost 3 bases, J lost 1 base, and 10 bases lay in between. CDR3: CASSFYRGSYEQYF. CDR3 DNA: TGTGCCAGCAGCTTCTACCGGGGGTCCTACGAGCAGTACTTC.

Many counts were recorded for this clonotype. This rearrangement joins TRBV7-9 to TRBJ2-1; 8 positions agree with TRBD1. The CDR3 has 16 residues. Germline CDR1 SEHNR, CDR2 FQNEAQ (reference sequence). With 4 bases clipped from V and 1 base from J, the junction kept 6 bases outside the gene matches. The CDR3 region has the DNA TGTGCCAGCAGCTCTCAGGGGGCTAGGTCCTACAATGAGCAGTTCTTC. It yields the protein CASSSQGARSYNEQFF.

This clonotype was seen more than once but under ten times. This rearrangement joins TRBV2 to TRBJ1-6; D ambiguous. Trimming stripped 0 bases from V and 14 bases from J, with 8 bases between. The CDR3 is made up of 12 amino acids. Germline CDR1 reads SNHLY; CDR2 reads FYNNEI. CDR3 DNA: TGTGCCAGCAGTGAAGCCGGGCTGGCCCTCCACTTT. This translates into CASSEAGLALHF.

There are a few counts of this clonotype. This sequence joins TRBV28 and TRBJ2-1; TRBD2 might be the D (6 bases). V dropped 3 bases and J dropped 2 bases, with 11 bases sitting between them. The germline CDR1 and CDR2 sequences are MDHEN and SYDVKM. The CDR3 spans 15 residues. The CDR3 loop reads CASSFGGITYNEQFF. CDR3 in DNA: TGTGCCAGCAGTTTTGGCGGGATTACCTACAATGAGCAGTTCTTC.

The sample holds a few counts of this clonotype. The J gene is TRBJ1-3, the V gene TRBV29-1; no definite D call. CDR3 length: 14 residues. The V end was cut by 2 bases, the J end by 0 bases, with 8 bases between. Germline CDR1 and CDR2: SQVTM and ANQGSEA. The CDR3 protein is CSVEHQSSGNTIYF. The CDR3 coding sequence is TGCAGCGTTGAACATCAGAGCTCTGGAAACACCATATATTTT.

V gene TRBV29-1 combines with J gene TRBJ2-3; 7 nucleotides agree with TRBD1. The CDR3 is 16 amino acids. CDR1 is SQVTM and CDR2 is ANQGSEA in the germline V gene. V was pared by 6 bases and J by 2 bases, with 14 bases of the junction left unmatched. The DNA of the CDR3 is TGCAGCGTGACGGATCCGGGGACAGCGTCCACAGATACGCAGTATTTT. It is translated as CSVTDPGTASTDTQYF.

This clonotype came up many times. This chain uses TRBV7-2 with TRBJ2-1, with D hard to call. The CDR3 length is 15 residues. The ends were cut back, 3 bases at V and 0 bases at J, with 9 bases in the middle. CDR1 is SGHTA, CDR2 FQGNSA, per germline. This CDR3 is CASSLSQISYNEQFF. DNA for the CDR3: TGTGCCAGCAGCTTGTCTCAGATCTCCTACAATGAGCAGTTCTTC. Filled out from reference TRBV7-2 and TRBJ2-1, the complete variable domain reads GAGVSQSPSNKVTEKGKDVELRCDPISGHTALYWYRQSLGQGLEFLIYFQGNSAPDKSGLPSDRFSAERTGGSVSTLTIQRTQQEDSAVYLCASSLSQISYNEQFFGPGTRLTVL.

V and J are TRBV20-1 and TRBJ2-3, with 9 bases aligning to TRBD2. Germline-derived CDR1 and CDR2 are DFQATT and SNEGSKA (reference sequence). The length of the CDR3 is 15 residues. Germline trimming cut 3 bases from V and 7 bases from J; bases unmatched to any gene: 11. The CDR3 sequence: CSASLNSGSLNTQYF. The DNA for the CDR3 is TGCAGTGCTAGTCTGAATAGCGGGAGTCTGAATACGCAGTATTTT.

J is TRBJ1-1 and V is TRBV5-4; 8 bases align to TRBD1. Germline V gene sequence: CDR1 SGHNT, CDR2 YYREEE (reference sequence). The CDR3 runs 14 residues. V was clipped by 5 bases and J by 2 bases; unmatched bases: 5. This CDR3 is CASRDTGGNTEAFF. The CDR3 nucleotides are TGTGCCAGCAGGGACACAGGGGGAAACACTGAAGCTTTCTTT.

This clonotype has ten or more counts. The chain has TRBV7-2 and TRBJ1-2; D might be TRBD1 (6 bases). CDR3 length equals 17 residues. Germline V gives CDR1 SGHTA, CDR2 FQGNSA. Trimming removed 3 bases at V and 4 bases at J, with 21 bases between. The CDR3 DNA reads TGTGCCAGCAGCTTCCCCAAACAAGGGGGTGGTCTCTATGGCTACACCTTC. Its translation is CASSFPKQGGGLYGYTF.

This clonotype was picked up many times. The chain has TRBV7-2 and TRBJ2-1; 9 bases line up with TRBD2. The CDR3 totals 15 residues. The germline gives CDR1 SGHTA, CDR2 FQGNSA. With 3 bases clipped from V and 8 bases from J, the junction kept 8 bases outside the gene matches. CDR3 amino acids: CASSFGGRAIDEQFF. CDR3 nucleotide sequence: TGTGCCAGCAGCTTCGGCGGGAGGGCCATCGATGAGCAGTTCTTC.

This rearrangement joins TRBV5-6 to TRBJ2-4; D gene unclear. There are 15 residues in the CDR3. Trimming took off 3 bases at V and 0 bases at J, with 10 bases between the two ends. In germline, CDR1 is SGHDT, CDR2 YYEEEE. The CDR3 region is CASSSRHIAKNIQYF. The DNA of the CDR3 is TGTGCCAGCAGCTCTAGGCATATAGCCAAAAACATTCAGTACTTC.

In its sample, this clonotype was seen many times. This chain links TRBV12-3 or TRBV12-4 with TRBJ1-4, with D perhaps TRBD1 (5 bases). The CDR3 is made up of 13 amino acids. V lost 6 bases and J 5 bases, leaving 10 bases between the germline ends. In nucleotides, the CDR3 is TGTGCCAGCAGCTACAGGAGGAATGAAAAACTGTTTTTT. It is translated as CASSYRRNEKLFF.

This chain links TRBV24-1 with TRBJ2-1; D gene uncertain. V shed 2 bases and J shed 8 bases, with 6 bases lying between them. CDR1 and CDR2 (germline): KGHDR, SFDVKD. This CDR3 has 12 amino acids. The CDR3 here is CATSDYLDEQFF. The CDR3 DNA follows: TGTGCCACCAGTGATTACCTGGATGAGCAGTTCTTC.

This chain uses TRBV7-9 with TRBJ2-7, with TRBD1 matching 9 bases. The junction had 7 bases not matched to a gene; V was cut back by 5 bases and J by 2 bases. Germline V gene data show CDR1 as SEHNR and CDR2 as FQNEAQ (reference sequence). CDR3 length equals 15 residues. DNA for the CDR3: TGTGCCAGCAGCGTTTCCGGGACAGGGACCTACGAGCAGTACTTC. Translating gives CASSVSGTGTYEQYF.

This clonotype was seen ten or more times. The chain employs TRBV12-3 or TRBV12-4 and TRBJ2-7, with D tentatively TRBD2 (6 bases). The CDR3 runs to 13 residues. V was clipped by 7 bases and J by 6 bases, with 16 bases between them. The CDR3 loop reads CASTRGAGREQYF. CDR3 DNA sequence: TGTGCCAGCACACGAGGGGCGGGACGCGAGCAGTACTTC.